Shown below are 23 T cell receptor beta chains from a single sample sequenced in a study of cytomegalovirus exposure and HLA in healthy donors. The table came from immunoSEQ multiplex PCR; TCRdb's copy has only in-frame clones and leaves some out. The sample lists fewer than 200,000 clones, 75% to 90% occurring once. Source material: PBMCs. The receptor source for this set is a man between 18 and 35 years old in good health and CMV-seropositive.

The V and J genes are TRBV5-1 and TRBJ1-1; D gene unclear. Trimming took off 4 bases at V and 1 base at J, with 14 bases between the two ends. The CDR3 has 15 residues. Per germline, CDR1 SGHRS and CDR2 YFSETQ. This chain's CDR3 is CASSAGVRGNTEAFF. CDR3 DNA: TGCGCCAGCAGCGCGGGAGTTCGAGGGAACACTGAAGCTTTCTTT.

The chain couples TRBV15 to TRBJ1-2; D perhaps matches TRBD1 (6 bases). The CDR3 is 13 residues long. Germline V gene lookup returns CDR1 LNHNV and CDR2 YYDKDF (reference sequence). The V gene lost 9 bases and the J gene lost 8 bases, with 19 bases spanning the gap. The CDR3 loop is CATLWGGAWGYTF. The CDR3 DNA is TGTGCCACTCTTTGGGGGGGGGCCTGGGGCTACACCTTC.

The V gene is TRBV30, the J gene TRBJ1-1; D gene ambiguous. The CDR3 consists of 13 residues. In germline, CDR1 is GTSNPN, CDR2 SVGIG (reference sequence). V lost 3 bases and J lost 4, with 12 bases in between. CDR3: CAWSDVGVTEAFF. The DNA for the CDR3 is TGTGCCTGGAGCGACGTCGGGGTCACTGAAGCTTTCTTT.

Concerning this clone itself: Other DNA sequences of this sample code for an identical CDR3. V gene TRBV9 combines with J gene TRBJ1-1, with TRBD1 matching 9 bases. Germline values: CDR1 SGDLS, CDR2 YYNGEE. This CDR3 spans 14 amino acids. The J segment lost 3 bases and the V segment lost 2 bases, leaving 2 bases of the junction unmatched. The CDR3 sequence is CASSVGQGDTEAFF. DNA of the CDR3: TGTGCCAGCAGCGTGGGACAGGGTGACACTGAAGCTTTCTTT.

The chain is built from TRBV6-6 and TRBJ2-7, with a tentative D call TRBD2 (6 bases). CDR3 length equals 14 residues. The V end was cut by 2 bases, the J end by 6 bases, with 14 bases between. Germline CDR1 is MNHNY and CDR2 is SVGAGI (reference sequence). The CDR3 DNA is TGTGCCAGCAGTTACCTCGGACCCGGGGGCGAGCAGTACTTC. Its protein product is CASSYLGPGGEQYF.

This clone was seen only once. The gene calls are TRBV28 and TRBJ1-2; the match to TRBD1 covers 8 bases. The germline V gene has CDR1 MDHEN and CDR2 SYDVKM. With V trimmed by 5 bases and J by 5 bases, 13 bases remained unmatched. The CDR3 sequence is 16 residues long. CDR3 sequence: CASSPGYRGRVYGYTF. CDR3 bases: TGTGCCAGCAGTCCAGGGTACAGGGGGAGGGTTTATGGCTACACCTTC.

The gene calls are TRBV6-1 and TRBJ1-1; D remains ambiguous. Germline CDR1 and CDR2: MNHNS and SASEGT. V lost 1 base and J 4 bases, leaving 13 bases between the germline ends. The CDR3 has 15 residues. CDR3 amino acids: CASSEDGIVSTEAFF. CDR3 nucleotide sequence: TGTGCCAGCAGTGAAGATGGCATCGTAAGCACTGAAGCTTTCTTT.

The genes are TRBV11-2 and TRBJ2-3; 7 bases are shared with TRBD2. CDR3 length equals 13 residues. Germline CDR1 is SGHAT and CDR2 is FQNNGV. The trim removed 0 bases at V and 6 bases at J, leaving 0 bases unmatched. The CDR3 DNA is TGTGCCAGCAGCTTAGACGGGGGGGATACGCAGTATTTT. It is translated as CASSLDGGDTQYF. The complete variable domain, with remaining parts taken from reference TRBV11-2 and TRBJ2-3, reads EAGVAQSPRYKIIEKRQSVAFWCNPISGHATLYWYQQILGQGPKLLIQFQNNGVVDDSQLPKDRFSAERLKGVDSTLKIQPAKLEDSAVYLCASSLDGGDTQYFGPGTRLTVL.

The DNA for the CDR3 is TGCGCCAGCAGCCCGAACGAGGACAGGGAATACAATGAGCAGTTCTTC. It encodes CASSPNEDREYNEQFF. The chain employs TRBV5-1 and TRBJ2-1; TRBD1 agrees at 8 bases. CDR1 SGHRS and CDR2 YFSETQ come from the germline V gene. The CDR3 is 16 amino acids. J gave up 4 bases and V 4 bases, and 10 bases lay outside the gene matches.

The CDR3 DNA sequence: TGTGCCAGCAGAATCAGGGGAAACACTGAAGCTTTCTTT. Amino acid sequence: CASRIRGNTEAFF. V and J are TRBV27 and TRBJ1-1, with D perhaps TRBD1 (6 bases). Germline V gene data show CDR1 as MNHEY and CDR2 as SMNVEV (reference sequence). Trimming removed 6 bases from V and 2 bases from J, with 10 bases in between. The CDR3 has 13 amino acids.

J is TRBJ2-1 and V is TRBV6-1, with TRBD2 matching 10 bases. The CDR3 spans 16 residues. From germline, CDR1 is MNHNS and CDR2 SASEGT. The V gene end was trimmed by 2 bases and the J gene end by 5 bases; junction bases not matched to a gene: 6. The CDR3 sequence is CASSETQRGGDNEQFF. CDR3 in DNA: TGTGCCAGCAGTGAAACCCAGCGGGGGGGCGACAATGAGCAGTTCTTC.

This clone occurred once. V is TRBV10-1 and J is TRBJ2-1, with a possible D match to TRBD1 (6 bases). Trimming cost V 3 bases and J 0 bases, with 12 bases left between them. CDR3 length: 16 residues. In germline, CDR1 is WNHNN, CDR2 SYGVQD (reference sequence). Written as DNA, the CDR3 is TGCGCCAGCAGTGACTTCAGGGGAAGCTCCTACAATGAGCAGTTCTTC. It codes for CASSDFRGSSYNEQFF.

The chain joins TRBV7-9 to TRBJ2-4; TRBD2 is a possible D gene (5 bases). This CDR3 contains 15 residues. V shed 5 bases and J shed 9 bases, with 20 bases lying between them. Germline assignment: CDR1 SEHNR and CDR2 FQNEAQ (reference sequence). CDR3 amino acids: CASSAPGGVYGIQYF. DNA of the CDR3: TGTGCCAGCAGCGCACCCGGAGGAGTGTATGGCATTCAGTACTTC.

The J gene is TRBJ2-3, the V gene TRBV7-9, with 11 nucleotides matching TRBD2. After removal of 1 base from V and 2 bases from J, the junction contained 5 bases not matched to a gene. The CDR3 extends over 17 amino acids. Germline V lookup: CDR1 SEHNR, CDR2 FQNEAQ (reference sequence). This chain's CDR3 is CASSLVPSGGYTDTQYF. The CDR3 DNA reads TGTGCCAGCAGCTTAGTTCCTAGCGGGGGGTACACAGATACGCAGTATTTT.

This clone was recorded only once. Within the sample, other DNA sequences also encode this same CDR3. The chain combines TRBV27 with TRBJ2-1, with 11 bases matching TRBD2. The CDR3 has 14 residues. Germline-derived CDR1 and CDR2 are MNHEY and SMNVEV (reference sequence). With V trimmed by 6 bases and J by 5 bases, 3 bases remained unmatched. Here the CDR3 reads CASRLAGDNNEQFF. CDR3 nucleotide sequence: TGTGCCAGCAGACTAGCGGGAGATAACAATGAGCAGTTCTTC.

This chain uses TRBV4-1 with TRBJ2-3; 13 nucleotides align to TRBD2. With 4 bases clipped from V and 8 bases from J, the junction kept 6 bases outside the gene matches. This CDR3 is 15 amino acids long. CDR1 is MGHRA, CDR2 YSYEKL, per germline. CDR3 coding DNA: TGCGCCAGCAGCCCTGGACTAGCGGGAGTCCCTACGCAGTATTTT. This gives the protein CASSPGLAGVPTQYF.

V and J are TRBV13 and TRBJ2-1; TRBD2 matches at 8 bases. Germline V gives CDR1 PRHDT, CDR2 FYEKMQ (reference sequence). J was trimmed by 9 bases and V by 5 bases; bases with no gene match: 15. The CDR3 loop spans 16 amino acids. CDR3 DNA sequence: TGTGCCAGCAGCCTGGACGTTGCAGCGGGAGTGGCTGAGCAGTTCTTC. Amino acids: CASSLDVAAGVAEQFF.

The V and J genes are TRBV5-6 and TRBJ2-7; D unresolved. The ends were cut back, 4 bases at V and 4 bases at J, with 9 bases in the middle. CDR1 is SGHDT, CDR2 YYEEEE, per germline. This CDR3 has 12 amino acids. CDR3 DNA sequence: TGTGCCAGCAGCCATATCGGGTACGAGCAGTACTTC. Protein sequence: CASSHIGYEQYF.

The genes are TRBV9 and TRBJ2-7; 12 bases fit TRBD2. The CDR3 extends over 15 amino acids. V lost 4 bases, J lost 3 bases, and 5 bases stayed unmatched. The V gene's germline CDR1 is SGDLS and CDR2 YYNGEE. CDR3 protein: CASSPSGRADYEQYF. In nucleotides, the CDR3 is TGTGCCAGCAGCCCTAGCGGGAGGGCCGACTACGAGCAGTACTTC.

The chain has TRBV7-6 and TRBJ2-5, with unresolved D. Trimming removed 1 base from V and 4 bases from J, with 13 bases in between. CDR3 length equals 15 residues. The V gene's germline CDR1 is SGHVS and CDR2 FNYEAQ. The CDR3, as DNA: TGTGCCAGCAGCTTAGGGTATTCGGTCTCAGAGACCCAGTACTTC. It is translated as CASSLGYSVSETQYF.

In DNA form, the CDR3 reads TGTGCCAGCAGCTTGACCCCGGGGTACGAGCAGTACTTC. Its protein is CASSLTPGYEQYF. This chain links TRBV5-4 with TRBJ2-7, with D possibly matching TRBD2 (5 bases). Germline V gene sequence: CDR1 SGHNT, CDR2 YYREEE (reference sequence). The CDR3 runs to 13 residues. With 1 base removed from V and 4 bases from J, the gap between germline ends came to 9 bases.

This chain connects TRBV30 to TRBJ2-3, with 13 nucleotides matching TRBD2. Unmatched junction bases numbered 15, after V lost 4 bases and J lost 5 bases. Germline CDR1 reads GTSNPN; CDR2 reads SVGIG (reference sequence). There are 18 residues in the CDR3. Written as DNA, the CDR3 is TGTGCCTGGACCGGACTAGCGGGAGCACCACTTCCGGAAGATACGCAGTATTTT. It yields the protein CAWTGLAGAPLPEDTQYF.

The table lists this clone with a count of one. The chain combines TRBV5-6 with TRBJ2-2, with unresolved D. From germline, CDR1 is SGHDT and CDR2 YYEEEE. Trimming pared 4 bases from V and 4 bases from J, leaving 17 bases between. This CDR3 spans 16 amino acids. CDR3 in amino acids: CASSGTGLRVTGELFF. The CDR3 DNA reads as TGTGCCAGCAGCGGAACGGGTCTTCGGGTCACCGGGGAGCTGTTTTTT.